This is a list of T cell receptor beta chains from one sample in a study of T cell changes during pregnancy in multiple sclerosis. Here immunoSEQ multiplex PCR was the method, and the copy in TCRdb shows in-frame clones only, minus some. The data contain 78,000 or so clones, 85% to 95% of them singletons. The specimen was CD4+ T cells from peripheral blood mononuclear cells, collected before pregnancy. Receptor source: a female donor with multiple sclerosis, enrolled in a pregnancy study. Both conserved end residues are part of each CDR3. A D gene is named only where the DNA matches it firmly.

TRBV29-1	TRBJ2-5	TRBD2	CSVGSKLAAKETQYF
TRBV7-9	TRBJ1-2	TRBD1	CASSQAGQGNNGYTF
TRBV18	TRBJ2-1	-	CASSPLKGMYNEQFF
TRBV27	TRBJ2-1	TRBD2	CASTYSGLARYNEQFF
TRBV18	TRBJ1-1	-	CASSPHEGNLGTEAFF
TRBV9	TRBJ2-1	TRBD2	CASSVGTSGRYNEQFF
TRBV7-2	TRBJ1-3	-	CASSRFTPRGLGGNTIYF
TRBV19	TRBJ1-1	-	CASSGIMNTEAFF
TRBV6-5	TRBJ1-2	-	CASSYAGPNYGYTF
TRBV10-3	TRBJ1-3	TRBD1	CAISQGASGNTIYF
TRBV7-2	TRBJ2-1	TRBD1	CASSRKTGGWNNEQFF
TRBV7-9	TRBJ2-5	-	CASLPKDSRETQYF
TRBV7-2	TRBJ2-7	-	CASSLAETSSYEQYF
TRBV6-5	TRBJ1-2	TRBD1	CASSWDSNYGYTF
TRBV5-6	TRBJ2-5	TRBD1	CASSFWDRALETQYF
TRBV21-1	TRBJ2-1	-	CASSRQQGNEQFF